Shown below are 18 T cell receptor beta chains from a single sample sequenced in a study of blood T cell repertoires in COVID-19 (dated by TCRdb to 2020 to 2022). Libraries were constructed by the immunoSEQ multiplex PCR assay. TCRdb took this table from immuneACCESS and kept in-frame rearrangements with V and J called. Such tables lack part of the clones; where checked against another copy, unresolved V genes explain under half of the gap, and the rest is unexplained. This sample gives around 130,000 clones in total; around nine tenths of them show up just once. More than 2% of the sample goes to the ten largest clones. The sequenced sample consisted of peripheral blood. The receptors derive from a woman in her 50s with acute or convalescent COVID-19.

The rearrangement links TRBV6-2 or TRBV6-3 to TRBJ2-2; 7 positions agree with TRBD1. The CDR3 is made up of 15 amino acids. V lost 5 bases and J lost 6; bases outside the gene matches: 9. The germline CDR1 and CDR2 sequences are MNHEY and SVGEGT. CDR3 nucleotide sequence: TGTGCCAGCAGTACAGGGGCCGCAGGGTCCGGGGAGCTGTTTTTT. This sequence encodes CASSTGAAGSGELFF.

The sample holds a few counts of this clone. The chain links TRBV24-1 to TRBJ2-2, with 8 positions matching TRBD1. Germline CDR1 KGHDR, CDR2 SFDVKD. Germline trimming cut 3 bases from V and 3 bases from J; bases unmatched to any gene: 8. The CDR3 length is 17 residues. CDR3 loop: CATSDPRTGLDTGELFF. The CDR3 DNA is TGTGCCACCAGTGATCCCCGGACAGGGCTGGACACCGGGGAGCTGTTTTTT.

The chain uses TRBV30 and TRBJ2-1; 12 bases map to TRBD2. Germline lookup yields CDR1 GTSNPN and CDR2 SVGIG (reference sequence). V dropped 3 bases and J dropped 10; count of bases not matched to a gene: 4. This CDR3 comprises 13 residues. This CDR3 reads CAWRTSGGGEQFF. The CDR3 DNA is TGTGCCTGGAGGACTAGCGGGGGAGGGGAGCAGTTCTTC.

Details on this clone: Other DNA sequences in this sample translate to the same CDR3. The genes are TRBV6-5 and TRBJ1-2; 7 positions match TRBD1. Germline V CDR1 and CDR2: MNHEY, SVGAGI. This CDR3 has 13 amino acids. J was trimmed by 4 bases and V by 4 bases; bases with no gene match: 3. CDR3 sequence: CASSSDRSYGYTF. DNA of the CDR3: TGTGCCAGCAGTTCGGACAGGTCCTATGGCTACACCTTC.

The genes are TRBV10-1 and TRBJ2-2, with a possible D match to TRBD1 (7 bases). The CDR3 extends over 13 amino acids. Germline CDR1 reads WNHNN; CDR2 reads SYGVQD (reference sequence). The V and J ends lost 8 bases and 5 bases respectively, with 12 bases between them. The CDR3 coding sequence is TGCGCCAGCGCGGGACAGCCGACCGGGGAGCTGTTTTTT. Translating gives CASAGQPTGELFF.

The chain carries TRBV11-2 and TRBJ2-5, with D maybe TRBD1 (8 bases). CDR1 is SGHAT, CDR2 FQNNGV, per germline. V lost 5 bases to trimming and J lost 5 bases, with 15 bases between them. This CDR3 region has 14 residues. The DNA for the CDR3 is TGTGCCAGCAGCACAGGACAGGGAGGGGAGACCCAGTACTTC. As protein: CASSTGQGGETQYF.

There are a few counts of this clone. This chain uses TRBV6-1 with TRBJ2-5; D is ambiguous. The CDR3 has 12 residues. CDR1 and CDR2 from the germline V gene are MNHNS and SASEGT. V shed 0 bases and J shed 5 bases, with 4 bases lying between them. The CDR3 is CASSEAEETQYF. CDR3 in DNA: TGTGCCAGCAGTGAAGCTGAGGAGACCCAGTACTTC.

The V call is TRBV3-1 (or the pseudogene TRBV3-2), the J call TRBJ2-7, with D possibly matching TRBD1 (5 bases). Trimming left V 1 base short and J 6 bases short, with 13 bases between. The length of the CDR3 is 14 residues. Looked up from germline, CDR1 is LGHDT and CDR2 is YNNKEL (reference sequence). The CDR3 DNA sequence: TGTGCCAGCAGCCAAGTCGTGGGGCGTGTCGAGCAGTACTTC. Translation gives CASSQVVGRVEQYF.

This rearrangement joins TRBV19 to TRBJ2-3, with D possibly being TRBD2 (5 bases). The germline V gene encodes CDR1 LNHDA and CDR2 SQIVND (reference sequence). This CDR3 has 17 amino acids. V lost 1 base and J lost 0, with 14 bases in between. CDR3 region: CASSIGVSGISTDTQYF. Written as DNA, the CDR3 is TGTGCCAGTAGTATAGGGGTAAGCGGAATTAGCACAGATACGCAGTATTTT. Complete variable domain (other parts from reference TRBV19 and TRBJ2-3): DGGITQSPKYLFRKEGQNVTLSCEQNLNHDAMYWYRQDPGQGLRLIYYSQIVNDFQKGDIAEGYSVSREKKESFPLTVTSAQKNPTAFYLCASSIGVSGISTDTQYFGPGTRLTVL.

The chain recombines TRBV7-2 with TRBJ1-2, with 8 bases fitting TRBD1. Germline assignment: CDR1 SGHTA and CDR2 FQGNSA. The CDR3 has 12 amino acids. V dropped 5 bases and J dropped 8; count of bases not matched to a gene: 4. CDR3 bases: TGTGCCAGCAGCCCGGACAGGGTGGGCTACACCTTC. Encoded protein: CASSPDRVGYTF.

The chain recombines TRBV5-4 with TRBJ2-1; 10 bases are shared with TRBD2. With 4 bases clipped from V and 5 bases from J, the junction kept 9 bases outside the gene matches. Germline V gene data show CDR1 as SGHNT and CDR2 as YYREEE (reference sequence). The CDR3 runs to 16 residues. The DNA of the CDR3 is TGTGCCAGCAGCCGGACAGAGCGGGGGGGCGACAATGAGCAGTTCTTC. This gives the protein CASSRTERGGDNEQFF.

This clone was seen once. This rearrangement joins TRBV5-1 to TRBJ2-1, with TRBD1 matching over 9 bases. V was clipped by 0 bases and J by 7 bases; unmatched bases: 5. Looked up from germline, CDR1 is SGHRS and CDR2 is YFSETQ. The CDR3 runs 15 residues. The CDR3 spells CASSLVATGGNEQFF. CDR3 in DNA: TGCGCCAGCAGCTTGGTTGCGACAGGGGGGAATGAGCAGTTCTTC. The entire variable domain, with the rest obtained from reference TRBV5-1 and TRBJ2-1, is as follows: KAGVTQTPRYLIKTRGQQVTLSCSPISGHRSVSWYQQTPGQGLQFLFEYFSETQRNKGNFPGRFSGRQFSNSRSEMNVSTLELGDSALYLCASSLVATGGNEQFFGPGTRLTVL.

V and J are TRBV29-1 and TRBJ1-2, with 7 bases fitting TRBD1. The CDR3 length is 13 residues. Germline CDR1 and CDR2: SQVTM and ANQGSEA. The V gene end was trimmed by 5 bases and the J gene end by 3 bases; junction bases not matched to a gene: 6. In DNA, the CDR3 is TGCAGCGTTTTACAGGGGAGGTACTATGGCTACACCTTC. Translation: CSVLQGRYYGYTF.

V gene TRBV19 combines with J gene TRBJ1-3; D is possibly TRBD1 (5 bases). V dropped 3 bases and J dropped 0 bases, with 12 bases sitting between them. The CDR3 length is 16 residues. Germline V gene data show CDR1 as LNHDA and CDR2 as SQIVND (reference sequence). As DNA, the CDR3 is TGTGCCAGTAGTATCAACAGGCCTGCCTCTGGAAACACCATATATTTT. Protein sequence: CASSINRPASGNTIYF.

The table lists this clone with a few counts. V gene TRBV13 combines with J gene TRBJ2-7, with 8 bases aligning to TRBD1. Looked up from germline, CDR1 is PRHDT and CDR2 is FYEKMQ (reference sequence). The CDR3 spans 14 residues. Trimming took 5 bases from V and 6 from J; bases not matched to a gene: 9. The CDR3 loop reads CASSGLGTGGEQYF. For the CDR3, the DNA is TGTGCCAGCAGCGGATTAGGGACAGGCGGCGAGCAGTACTTC.

Here the CDR3 DNA reads TGTGCCAGCAGCGTAGCGGGAGGAGAGTACAATGAGCAGTTCTTC. It yields the protein CASSVAGGEYNEQFF. The chain couples TRBV9 to TRBJ2-1, with TRBD2 matching over 7 bases. Trimming cost V 0 bases and J 4 bases; bases outside gene matches: 4. The germline V gene encodes CDR1 SGDLS and CDR2 YYNGEE. The CDR3 runs 15 residues. Filled out from reference TRBV9 and TRBJ2-1, the complete variable domain reads DSGVTQTPKHLITATGQRVTLRCSPRSGDLSVYWYQQSLDQGLQFLIQYYNGEERAKGNILERFSAQQFPDLHSELNLSSLELGDSALYFCASSVAGGEYNEQFFGPGTRLTVL.

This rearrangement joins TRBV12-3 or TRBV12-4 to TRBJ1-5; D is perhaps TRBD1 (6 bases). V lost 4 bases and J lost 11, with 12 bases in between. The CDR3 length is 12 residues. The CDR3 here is CASSYGQGSQHF. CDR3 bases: TGTGCCAGCAGTTATGGGCAGGGGTCCCAGCATTTT.

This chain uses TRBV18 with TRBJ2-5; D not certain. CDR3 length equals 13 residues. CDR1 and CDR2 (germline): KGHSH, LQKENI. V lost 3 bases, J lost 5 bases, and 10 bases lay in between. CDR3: CASSPEPAETQYF. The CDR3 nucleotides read TGTGCCAGCTCACCCGAGCCCGCGGAGACCCAGTACTTC.